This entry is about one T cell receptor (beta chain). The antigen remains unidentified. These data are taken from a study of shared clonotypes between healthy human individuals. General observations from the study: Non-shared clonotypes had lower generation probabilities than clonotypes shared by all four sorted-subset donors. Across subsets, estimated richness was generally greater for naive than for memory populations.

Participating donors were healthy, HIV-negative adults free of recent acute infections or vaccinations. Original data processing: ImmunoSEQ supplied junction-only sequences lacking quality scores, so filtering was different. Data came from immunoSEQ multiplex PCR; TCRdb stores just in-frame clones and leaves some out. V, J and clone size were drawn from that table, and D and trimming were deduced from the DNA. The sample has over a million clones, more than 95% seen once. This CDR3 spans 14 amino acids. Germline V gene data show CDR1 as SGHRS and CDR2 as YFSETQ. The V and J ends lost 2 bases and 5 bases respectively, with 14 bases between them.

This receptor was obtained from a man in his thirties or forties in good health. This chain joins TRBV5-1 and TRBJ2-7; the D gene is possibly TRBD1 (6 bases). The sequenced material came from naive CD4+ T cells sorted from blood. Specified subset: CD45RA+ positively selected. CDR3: CASSLTSYRDEQYF. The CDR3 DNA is TGCGCCAGCAGCTTAACCTCCTACAGGGACGAGCAGTACTTC.